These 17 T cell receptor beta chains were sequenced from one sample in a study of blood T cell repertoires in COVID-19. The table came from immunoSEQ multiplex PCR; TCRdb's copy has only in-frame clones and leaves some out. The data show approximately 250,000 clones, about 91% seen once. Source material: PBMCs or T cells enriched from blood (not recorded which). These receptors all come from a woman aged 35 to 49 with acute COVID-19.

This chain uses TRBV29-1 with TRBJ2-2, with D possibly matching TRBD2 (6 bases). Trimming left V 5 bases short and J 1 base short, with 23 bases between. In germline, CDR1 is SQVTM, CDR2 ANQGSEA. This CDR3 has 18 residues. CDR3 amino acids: CSVYLTGTPMRNTGELFF. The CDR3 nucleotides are TGCAGCGTTTACCTTACCGGGACTCCCATGCGGAACACCGGGGAGCTGTTTTTT.

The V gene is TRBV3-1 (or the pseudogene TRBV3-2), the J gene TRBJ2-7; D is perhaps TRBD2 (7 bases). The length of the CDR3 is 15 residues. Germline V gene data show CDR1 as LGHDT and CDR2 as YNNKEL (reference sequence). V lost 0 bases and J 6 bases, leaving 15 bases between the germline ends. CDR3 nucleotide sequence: TGTGCCAGCAGCCAAGACAGGGGAGGGCTCCGCGAGCAGTACGTC. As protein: CASSQDRGGLREQYV.

The CDR3 bases are TGTGCCAGCAGTGGGTCGAGGGTTGAAGCTTTCTTT. Its translation: CASSGSRVEAFF. The chain carries TRBV2 and TRBJ1-1, with D unresolved. The CDR3 loop spans 12 amino acids. V was clipped by 4 bases and J by 7 bases, with 10 bases between them. The germline CDR1 and CDR2 sequences are SNHLY and FYNNEI.

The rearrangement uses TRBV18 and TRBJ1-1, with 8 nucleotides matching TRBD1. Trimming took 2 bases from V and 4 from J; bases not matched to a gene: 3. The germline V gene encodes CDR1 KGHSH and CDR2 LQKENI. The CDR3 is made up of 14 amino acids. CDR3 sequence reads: CASSPSTGGTEAFF. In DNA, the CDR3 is TGTGCCAGCTCACCATCTACAGGGGGCACTGAAGCTTTCTTT. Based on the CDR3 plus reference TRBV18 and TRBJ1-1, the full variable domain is NAGVMQNPRHLVRRRGQEARLRCSPMKGHSHVYWYRQLPEEGLKFMVYLQKENIIDESGMPKERFSAEFPKEGPSILRIQQVVRGDSAAYFCASSPSTGGTEAFFGQGTRLTVV.

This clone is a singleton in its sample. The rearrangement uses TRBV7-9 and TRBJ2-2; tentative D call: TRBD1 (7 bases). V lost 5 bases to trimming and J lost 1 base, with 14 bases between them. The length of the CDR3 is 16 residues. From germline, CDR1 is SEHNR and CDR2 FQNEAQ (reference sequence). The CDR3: CASSLGGTENTGELFF. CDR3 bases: TGTGCCAGCAGCCTAGGGGGGACAGAGAACACCGGGGAGCTGTTTTTT.

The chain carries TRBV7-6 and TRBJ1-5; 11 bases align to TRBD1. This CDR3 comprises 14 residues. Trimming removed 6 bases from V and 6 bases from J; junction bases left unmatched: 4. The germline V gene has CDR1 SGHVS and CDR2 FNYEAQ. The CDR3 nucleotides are TGTGCCAGCAGAGGGACAGGGGGTCGTCAGCCCCAGCATTTT. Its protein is CASRGTGGRQPQHF.

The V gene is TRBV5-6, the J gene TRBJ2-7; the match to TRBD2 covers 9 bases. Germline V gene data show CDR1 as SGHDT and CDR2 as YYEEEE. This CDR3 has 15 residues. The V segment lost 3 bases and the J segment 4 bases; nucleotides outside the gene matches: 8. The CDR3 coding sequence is TGTGCCAGCAGCTCGGTCCGGACTAGCGTTTACGAGCAGTACGTC. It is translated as CASSSVRTSVYEQYV.

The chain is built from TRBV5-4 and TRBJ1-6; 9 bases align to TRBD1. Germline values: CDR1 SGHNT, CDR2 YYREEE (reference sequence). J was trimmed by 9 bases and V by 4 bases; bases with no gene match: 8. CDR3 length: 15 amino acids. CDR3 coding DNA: TGTGCCAGCAGCACGACCGGGACAGGGCCTTCACCCCTCCACTTT. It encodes CASSTTGTGPSPLHF.

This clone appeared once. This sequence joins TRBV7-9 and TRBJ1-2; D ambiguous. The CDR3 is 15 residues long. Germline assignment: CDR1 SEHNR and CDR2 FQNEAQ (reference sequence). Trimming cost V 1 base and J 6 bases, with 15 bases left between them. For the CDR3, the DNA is TGTGCCAGCAGCTTAGAGCAAGGCAGGTCGGATGGCTACACCTTC. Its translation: CASSLEQGRSDGYTF.

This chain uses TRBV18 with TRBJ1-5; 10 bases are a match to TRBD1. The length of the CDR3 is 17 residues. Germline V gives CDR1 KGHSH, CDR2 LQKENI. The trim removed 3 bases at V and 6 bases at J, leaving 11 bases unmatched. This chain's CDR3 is CASSPNPTGGTGQPQHF. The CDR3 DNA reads TGTGCCAGCTCACCCAACCCGACAGGGGGCACTGGTCAGCCCCAGCATTTT.

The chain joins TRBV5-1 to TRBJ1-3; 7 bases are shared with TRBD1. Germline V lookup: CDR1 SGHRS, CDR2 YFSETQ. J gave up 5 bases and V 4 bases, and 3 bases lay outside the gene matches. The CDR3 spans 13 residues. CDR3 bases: TGCGCCAGCAGCCCGGGACAGAGAAACACCATATATTTT. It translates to CASSPGQRNTIYF.

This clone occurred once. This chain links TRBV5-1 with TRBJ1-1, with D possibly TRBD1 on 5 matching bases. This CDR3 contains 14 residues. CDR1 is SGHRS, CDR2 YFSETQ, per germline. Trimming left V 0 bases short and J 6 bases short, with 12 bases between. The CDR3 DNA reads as TGCGCCAGCAGCTTGGAAACCCTGACAGCTGAAGCTTTCTTT. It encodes CASSLETLTAEAFF.

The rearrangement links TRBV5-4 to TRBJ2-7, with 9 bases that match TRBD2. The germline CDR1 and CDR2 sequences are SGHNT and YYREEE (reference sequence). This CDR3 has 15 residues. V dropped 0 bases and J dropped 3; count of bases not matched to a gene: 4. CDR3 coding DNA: TGTGCCAGCAGCTTGGGGTTAGCGGGGGACTACGAGCAGTACTTC. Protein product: CASSLGLAGDYEQYF.

CDR3 sequence (DNA): TGTGCCAGCAGTTACAATGGGGGCTACACTGAAGCTTTCTTT. Amino acids: CASSYNGGYTEAFF. The rearrangement links TRBV6-5 to TRBJ1-1; weak D call: TRBD1 (6 bases). The CDR3 covers 14 residues. The ends were cut back, 2 bases at V and 3 bases at J, with 10 bases in the middle. From germline, CDR1 is MNHEY and CDR2 SVGAGI.

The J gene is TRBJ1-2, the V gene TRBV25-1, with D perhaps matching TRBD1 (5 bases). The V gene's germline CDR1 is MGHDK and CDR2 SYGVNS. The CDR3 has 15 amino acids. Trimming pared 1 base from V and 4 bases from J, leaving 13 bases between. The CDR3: CASSEWGGVGYGYTF. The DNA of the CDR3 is TGTGCCAGCAGTGAATGGGGAGGGGTAGGCTATGGCTACACCTTC.

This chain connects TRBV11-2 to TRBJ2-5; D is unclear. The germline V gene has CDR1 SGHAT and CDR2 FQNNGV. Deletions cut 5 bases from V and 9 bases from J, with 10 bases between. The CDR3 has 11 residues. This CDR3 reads CASSPATAQYF. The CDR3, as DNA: TGTGCCAGCAGCCCTGCAACGGCCCAGTACTTC.

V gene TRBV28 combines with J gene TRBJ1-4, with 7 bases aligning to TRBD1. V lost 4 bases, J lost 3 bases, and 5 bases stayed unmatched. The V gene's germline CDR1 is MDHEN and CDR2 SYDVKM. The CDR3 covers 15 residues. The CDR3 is CASSYGQGANEKLFF. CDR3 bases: TGTGCCAGCAGTTATGGTCAGGGGGCTAATGAAAAACTGTTTTTT.